The 5 T cell receptor beta chains reported below all come from one sample, sequenced in a study of cytomegalovirus exposure and HLA in healthy donors. Produced via immunoSEQ multiplex PCR; TCRdb's table is partial and in-frame only. The repertoire holds some 150,000 clones, about 89% seen once, with 2% to 3% in the top ten. The sample taken for sequencing was PBMCs. Receptor source: a man aged 18 to 29 in good health and CMV-seropositive.

The rearrangement links TRBV18 to TRBJ1-5, with unresolved D. The length of the CDR3 is 13 residues. Germline values: CDR1 KGHSH, CDR2 LQKENI. Trimming left V 3 bases short and J 6 bases short, with 9 bases between. The CDR3 region has the DNA TGTGCCAGCTCACCCGAGGGTTTTCAGCCCCAGCATTTT. It translates to CASSPEGFQPQHF.

The V gene is TRBV2, the J gene TRBJ2-5, with TRBD2 matching over 14 bases. The length of the CDR3 is 16 residues. Per the germline V gene, CDR1 is SNHLY and CDR2 is FYNNEI. J lost 4 bases, V lost 7 bases, and 8 bases had no gene match. This chain's CDR3 is CASTFQGLAGGETQYF. CDR3 nucleotides: TGTGCCAGCACCTTCCAAGGACTAGCGGGGGGAGAGACCCAGTACTTC.

V is TRBV27 and J is TRBJ2-1; 13 bases are a match to TRBD2. Germline assignment: CDR1 MNHEY and CDR2 SMNVEV (reference sequence). CDR3 size: 14 residues. After removal of 9 bases from V and 8 bases from J, the junction contained 7 bases not matched to a gene. The DNA for the CDR3 is TGTGCCAGTAGGACTAGCGGGAGTTTCGATGAGCAGTTCTTC. Encoded protein: CASRTSGSFDEQFF.

The chain combines TRBV9 with TRBJ1-2; D uncertain. V lost 5 bases and J lost 7, with 15 bases in between. This CDR3 comprises 13 residues. Germline CDR1 SGDLS, CDR2 YYNGEE. For the CDR3, the DNA is TGTGCCAGCAGGGACGGGATCTGGGGTGGCTACACCTTC. Translating it yields CASRDGIWGGYTF.

The chain combines TRBV18 with TRBJ2-3, with D perhaps TRBD2 (6 bases). Trimming shortened V by 0 bases and J by 4 bases, and 11 bases separated the two germline ends. The CDR3 totals 15 residues. Germline-derived CDR1 and CDR2 are KGHSH and LQKENI. The CDR3 region is CASSPPTSSPDTQYF. The CDR3 DNA sequence: TGTGCCAGCTCACCACCGACTAGTTCCCCAGATACGCAGTATTTT.